This TCR beta chain stems from a study of immune heterogeneity within non-small cell lung tumors. Study-level points and caveats: Largely, high-frequency T-cell receptor beta clonotypes differed from one individual patient to another. Recurrence of identical dominant CDR3 beta clonotypes was observed across tumor sites within a patient, alongside site-unique high-frequency clones.

With respect to this clonotype: No antigen is known for it.

The CDR3 spans 12 residues. Germline-derived CDR1 and CDR2 are MNHNS and SASEGT. V lost 5 bases and J 7 bases, leaving 12 bases between the germline ends. The authors amplified TCR beta CDR3 by multiplex PCR with 32 V and 13 J primers. TCRdb re-analysed the multiplex PCR reads in MiXCR, keeping a single row per CDR3 protein. The sample yields about 3,000 distinct CDR3 sequences, 50% to 65% seen once. Bulk tumor genomic DNA, 600 to 650 ng per sample, was used as template. Surgeons took several biopsies per primary tumor, spaced far apart, during surgery. It was patients with untreated, newly diagnosed non-small cell lung cancer who underwent curative surgery. Samples were obtained from newly diagnosed non-small cell lung cancer patients who were having surgery with curative intent.

The sample comprised lung tumor tissue. The chain recombines TRBV6-1 with TRBJ2-7; possibly TRBD1 or TRBD2 for D (6 bases each). This receptor was identified in a man aged 70-80 years with non-small cell lung cancer. The CDR3 bases are TGTGCCAGCAGTCCCGGGGGCCCAGAGCAGTACTTC. Translating gives CASSPGGPEQYF.